Described below is a single T cell receptor beta chain sequence and its context. Its antigen remains undetermined. Germline and junction disagree at one end, which may indicate a read error. The donors were roughly 38 Caucasian individuals from Russia, aged roughly 6 to 95 years, who were systemically healthy. Each donor gave 8 to 10 milliliters of peripheral blood, collected into EDTA-treated Vacutainer tubes. Ficoll-Paque density-gradient centrifugation was used to isolate PBMCs, with at least 6.5 million per sample. Trizol reagent was used to extract total RNA from PBMCs, with at least 6 micrograms per sample. The percentages of naive CD45RAhigh/CD27high T cells were determined by flow cytometry on a PBMC aliquot from every donor. CDR1 and CDR2 were assigned from the germline V gene as MNHEY and SVGAGI. From cysteine to phenylalanine, the CDR3 is 11 amino acids long. Only the CDR3 portion is preserved as DNA: 33 bases, with reading frame beginning at the first base.

To prepare the library, 5' RACE was applied. A second roughly 6 to 12 cycle PCR used a sample-barcoded 5' primer and a J-beta primer mix. A unique molecular identifier was introduced onto each TCR beta cDNA molecule by a template-switch 5' adaptor carrying 12 random nucleotides. Each sample yielded at least 2.5 million CDR3-containing paired-end reads. First-strand cDNA was synthesized from all RNA with the Mint cDNA synthesis kit, primed by a TRBC-specific oligonucleotide. Following uracil-DNA glycosylase treatment, a first 18-cycle PCR with universal primers M1SS and BC2_uni_R was performed on all cDNA. The paper's data handling went like this. Each sample was normalized by randomly selecting 1 million high-quality reads, each carrying a distinct molecular identifier. Instead of being binned into consensus sequences, reads with shared molecular identifiers were discarded. MiTCR, set to a Q25 quality threshold and the strictest error-elimination algorithm, was used for CDR3 identification, clonotype clustering and error correction. A nonparametric unseen species model with Euler transformation was used to estimate lower-bound total TCR beta diversity. Through fastp at Q25 and MiXCR, TCRdb rebuilt clones from the public reads, retaining in-frame beta chains. Duplicate CDR3 protein sequences are folded into a single record with the most common DNA and genes. The authors' filters were not applied to this entry. This sample gives around 1,800,000 distinct CDR3 sequences in total; roughly two fifths of them show up just once. The biggest ten clones account for 23% of the sample.

The sample originates from a study of blood T cells in healthy people across ages (dated by TCRdb to 2015 to 2017). In the study overall: In model experiments, template switching captured about one uniquely barcoded TCR beta cDNA molecule for every two T cells. For two donors (one aged 18 to 29 and one aged 80 or older), the study analyzed two additional independent replicas of 1 million unique cDNA reads from the same blood draw. The donors were split into four age groups: young (average approximately 16 years), middle-aged (39), aged (more than 55) and long-lived (roughly 88). To avoid experimental bias, donors of different ages were distributed randomly across sequencing lanes. Using deep sequencing normalized with unique cDNA molecular identifiers, the study measured how TCR beta repertoire diversity changes with age.

Results and caveats for the whole study, not just this receptor: Because donor CMV infection status was unknown, age-related changes in expanded clonotypes were potentially confounded. Compared with the aged group, the long-lived group had more naive CD4+ T cells, fewer expanded clones and increased TCR diversity, suggesting age selection. There was a strong correlation between observed TCR beta diversity and the percentage of naive T cells measured by flow cytometry. Total diversity estimates from one million sequenced T cells were considered lower bounds and underestimates. As age increased, observed TCR beta diversity per million T cells dropped in a roughly linear way, and a significant reduction was already evident by age roughly 36. Because profiling used bulk unsorted PBMCs, naive and antigen-experienced compartments could not be compared conclusively.

In this chain, TRBV6-5 is recombined with TRBJ1-1; tentative D gene TRBD1, with 5 bases matching. The receptor comes from a human donor in good health. The sequencing sample was made of blood. Read as DNA, the sequence is TGTGCCAGCAGTCGTGGGACTGGAGCTTTCTTT. It is translated as CASSRGTGAFF.